The following is a TCR beta chain sequence with its context. The sample originates from a study of blood T cell repertoires in COVID-19. Background on the study: Collection of acute and convalescent COVID-19 samples took place in the United States, Italy and Spain.

Method: immunoSEQ multiplex PCR; TCRdb's copy keeps in-frame clones and lacks some. The sample lists over 75,000 clones, about 90% seen once, with around 2% in the top ten. The Seattle patients, enrolled during active infection, were followed longitudinally. The sequence derives from a man aged 45-60 years with COVID-19, enrolled during active disease. Sequencing was carried out using peripheral blood.

CDR3 nucleotides: TGTGCCAGCAGCTTAGGGCTCCAAAACGAACTGTTTTTT. Protein: CASSLGLQNELFF. The chain combines TRBV11-2 with TRBJ1-4; no clear D gene. Germline loops: CDR1 SGHAT, CDR2 FQNNGV. V shed 1 base and J shed 12 bases, with 12 bases lying between them. The length of the CDR3 is 13 residues.